Below are 31 T cell receptor beta chains sequenced from a single sample in a study of blood T cell repertoires in COVID-19. Method: immunoSEQ multiplex PCR; TCRdb's copy keeps in-frame clones and lacks some. The repertoire consists of 150,000 to 200,000 clones, with just under 90% occurring once and the leading ten covering about 12%. The sequenced sample consisted of peripheral blood. The source is a woman aged 70-85 years with COVID-19, enrolled during active disease.

This clone has only one observation. The chain uses TRBV7-2 and TRBJ2-7, with 9 bases aligning to TRBD2. The CDR3 runs to 15 residues. The V segment lost 1 base and the J segment 2 bases; nucleotides outside the gene matches: 3. The germline gives CDR1 SGHTA, CDR2 FQGNSA. The CDR3 spells CASSLVRGRAYEQYF. DNA for the CDR3: TGTGCCAGCAGCTTAGTTCGCGGGAGGGCCTACGAGCAGTACTTC.

V and J are TRBV3-1 (or the pseudogene TRBV3-2) and TRBJ2-5; perhaps TRBD1 as D (5 bases). The length of the CDR3 is 14 residues. Trimming removed 4 bases from V and 2 bases from J, with 11 bases in between. Germline V gene lookup returns CDR1 LGHDT and CDR2 YNNKEL (reference sequence). The CDR3 sequence is CASSPRGRQETQYF. CDR3 sequence (DNA): TGTGCCAGCAGCCCTAGGGGTAGACAAGAGACCCAGTACTTC.

The chain employs TRBV3-1 (or the pseudogene TRBV3-2) and TRBJ1-5; D gene ambiguous. Germline CDR1 reads LGHDT; CDR2 reads YNNKEL (reference sequence). The CDR3 spans 13 residues. With 6 bases removed from V and 4 bases from J, the gap between germline ends came to 10 bases. CDR3 in amino acids: CASSRGPNQPQHF. The CDR3 nucleotides are TGTGCCAGCAGTCGCGGCCCAAATCAGCCCCAGCATTTT.

The rearrangement links TRBV6-5 to TRBJ2-5; 10 bases fit TRBD1. V dropped 4 bases and J dropped 5; count of bases not matched to a gene: 7. The CDR3 extends over 15 amino acids. Per the germline V gene, CDR1 is MNHEY and CDR2 is SVGAGI. CDR3 sequence reads: CASSSTDRGGETQYF. The CDR3 nucleotides read TGTGCCAGCAGTTCAACGGACAGGGGGGGGGAGACCCAGTACTTC.

Only a few counts were recorded for this clone. The chain employs TRBV11-2 and TRBJ1-5; no definite D call. The V gene's germline CDR1 is SGHAT and CDR2 FQNNGV. V was shortened by 5 bases and J by 4 bases, with 15 bases between the two germline ends. The CDR3 spans 15 residues. The CDR3 nucleotides are TGTGCCAGCAGCCCGGAAGGCGGAGGGAATCAGCCCCAGCATTTT. Encoded protein: CASSPEGGGNQPQHF.

This rearrangement joins TRBV6-6 to TRBJ2-6; perhaps TRBD2 as D (6 bases). The CDR3 length is 15 residues. Germline V gene lookup returns CDR1 MNHNY and CDR2 SVGAGI (reference sequence). The germline V and J ends were trimmed by 7 bases and 0 bases, with 10 bases remaining between them. This CDR3 is CASTTSSSGANVLTF. CDR3 coding DNA: TGTGCCAGCACAACTAGCAGCTCTGGGGCCAACGTCCTGACTTTC.

The chain joins TRBV7-9 to TRBJ1-2; D gene unclear. The CDR3 covers 13 residues. V lost 1 base and J 6 bases, leaving 9 bases between the germline ends. Germline CDR1 is SEHNR and CDR2 is FQNEAQ (reference sequence). This chain's CDR3 is CASSLDRDDGYTF. In DNA, the CDR3 is TGTGCCAGCAGCTTAGATAGAGATGATGGCTACACCTTC.

The V gene is TRBV5-1, the J gene TRBJ2-7; 7 bases are shared with TRBD2. Germline V lookup: CDR1 SGHRS, CDR2 YFSETQ. V lost 3 bases and J lost 2; bases outside the gene matches: 5. The CDR3 loop spans 14 amino acids. The CDR3 is CASSSSGSTYEQYF. CDR3 coding DNA: TGCGCCAGCAGCTCTAGCGGAAGTACCTACGAGCAGTACTTC.

The chain combines TRBV30 with TRBJ2-7; 7 nucleotides agree with TRBD1. Germline V gene data show CDR1 as GTSNPN and CDR2 as SVGIG (reference sequence). The CDR3 consists of 13 residues. Unmatched junction bases numbered 12, after V lost 8 bases and J lost 5 bases. DNA for the CDR3: TGTGCCGGGCTGCTTTACAGGGGCGACGAGCAGTACTTC. Encoded protein: CAGLLYRGDEQYF.

Details on this clone: The DNA is omitted, as the CDR3 cannot be located on it reliably, and the CDR3 follows TCRdb's listing. The chain is built from TRBV19 and TRBJ1-1; the table gives TRBD1 as D, unverified against the DNA. Germline loops: CDR1 LNHDA, CDR2 SQIVND (reference sequence). The CDR3 numbers 13 amino acids, ends counted. The CDR3 spells CASSIAVGRGSFF.

J is TRBJ2-5 and V is TRBV7-2; tentatively, D is TRBD1 (6 bases). V lost 5 bases to trimming and J lost 5 bases, with 18 bases between them. This CDR3 region has 15 residues. The germline V gene encodes CDR1 SGHTA and CDR2 FQGNSA. CDR3 loop: CASSLMTGYGETQYF. Here the CDR3 DNA reads TGTGCCAGCAGCCTTATGACAGGCTATGGGGAGACCCAGTACTTC.

Notes on this clone: Other DNA sequences in this sample translate to the same CDR3. The rearrangement uses TRBV5-1 and TRBJ2-2; D perhaps matches TRBD2 (5 bases). Germline-derived CDR1 and CDR2 are SGHRS and YFSETQ. The V and J ends lost 0 bases and 7 bases respectively, with 7 bases between them. There are 13 residues in the CDR3. CDR3 amino acids: CASSLVGGGELFF. The CDR3 DNA reads TGCGCCAGCAGCTTGGTCGGAGGCGGGGAGCTGTTTTTT.

To note about this clone: The sample holds other DNA sequences that translate to the same CDR3. This sequence joins TRBV4-2 and TRBJ2-1; D unclear. The length of the CDR3 is 14 residues. The germline CDR1 and CDR2 sequences are LGHNA and YNFKEQ. V gave up 0 bases and J gave up 4 bases, with 7 bases separating them. CDR3 amino acids: CASSQDLTYNEQFF. The CDR3 coding sequence is TGTGCCAGCAGCCAAGATTTAACTTACAATGAGCAGTTCTTC.

The chain carries TRBV18 and TRBJ2-5, with TRBD2 matching 12 bases. The CDR3 runs to 15 residues. CDR1 KGHSH and CDR2 LQKENI come from the germline V gene. J lost 2 bases, V lost 2 bases, and 0 bases had no gene match. This CDR3 reads CASSPGLAGQETQYF. CDR3 bases: TGTGCCAGCTCACCAGGACTAGCGGGGCAAGAGACCCAGTACTTC.

The chain uses TRBV7-6 and TRBJ2-1; the match to TRBD2 covers 14 bases. Germline CDR1 is SGHVS and CDR2 is FNYEAQ. The CDR3 is 17 residues long. V lost 5 bases to trimming and J lost 8 bases; unmatched junction nucleotides: 11. CDR3 nucleotides: TGTGCCAGCAGCCCAGAGACTAGCGGGAGGGCCGTGGATGAGCAGTTCTTC. Its protein product is CASSPETSGRAVDEQFF.

This clone was seen a few times. The rearrangement joins TRBV28 to TRBJ1-2; D possibly corresponds to TRBD1 (5 bases). Germline CDR1 and CDR2: MDHEN and SYDVKM. With 7 bases removed from V and 7 bases from J, the gap between germline ends came to 16 bases. CDR3 size: 13 residues. CDR3: CASNPSQGGGYTF. The CDR3 bases are TGTGCCAGCAACCCGTCCCAGGGCGGTGGCTACACCTTC.

The V and J genes are TRBV28 and TRBJ2-2, with D possibly TRBD2 on 5 matching bases. V lost 5 bases to trimming and J lost 6 bases, with 10 bases between them. The CDR3 covers 13 residues. Germline assignment: CDR1 MDHEN and CDR2 SYDVKM. The CDR3 loop is CASSTGLPGELFF. In nucleotides, the CDR3 is TGTGCCAGCAGTACTGGACTCCCCGGGGAGCTGTTTTTT.

This chain connects TRBV3-1 (or the pseudogene TRBV3-2) to TRBJ1-1, with D possibly matching TRBD1 (6 bases). The germline V and J ends were trimmed by 2 bases and 0 bases, with 10 bases remaining between them. The CDR3 consists of 15 residues. In germline, CDR1 is LGHDT, CDR2 YNNKEL (reference sequence). The CDR3 protein is CASSQRQVMNTEAFF. In nucleotides, the CDR3 is TGTGCCAGCAGCCAAAGACAGGTTATGAACACTGAAGCTTTCTTT.

The J gene is TRBJ2-7, the V gene TRBV12-3 or TRBV12-4, with unresolved D. The ends were cut back, 4 bases at V and 0 bases at J, with 4 bases in the middle. There are 12 residues in the CDR3. The chain's CDR3 is CASSSISYEQYF. Here the CDR3 DNA reads TGTGCCAGCAGTTCCATCTCCTACGAGCAGTACTTC.

J is TRBJ2-2 and V is TRBV6-5, with 8 bases aligning to TRBD2. Germline V gene sequence: CDR1 MNHEY, CDR2 SVGAGI. Trimming removed 6 bases from V and 7 bases from J; junction bases left unmatched: 7. This CDR3 has 14 amino acids. The CDR3 nucleotides are TGTGCCAGCAGAACCGGGACTAGGGTCGGGGAGCTGTTTTTT. It codes for CASRTGTRVGELFF.

The rearrangement uses TRBV19 and TRBJ1-2, with D possibly matching TRBD1 (5 bases). The CDR3 is made up of 13 amino acids. V lost 7 bases, J lost 5 bases, and 14 bases lay in between. CDR1 and CDR2 from the germline V gene are LNHDA and SQIVND (reference sequence). The CDR3 region is CASTKTDSYGYTF. The CDR3, as DNA: TGTGCCAGTACCAAGACAGACTCTTATGGCTACACCTTC. Based on the CDR3 plus reference TRBV19 and TRBJ1-2, the full variable domain is DGGITQSPKYLFRKEGQNVTLSCEQNLNHDAMYWYRQDPGQGLRLIYYSQIVNDFQKGDIAEGYSVSREKKESFPLTVTSAQKNPTAFYLCASTKTDSYGYTFGSGTRLTVV.

This clone was observed a single time. This chain uses TRBV27 with TRBJ2-6; no definite D call. CDR1 and CDR2 (germline): MNHEY, SMNVEV (reference sequence). The CDR3 is 15 residues long. V was shortened by 1 base and J by 0 bases, with 4 bases between the two germline ends. CDR3 protein: CASSLYFSGANVLTF. The CDR3 DNA sequence: TGTGCCAGCAGTTTATACTTCTCTGGGGCCAACGTCCTGACTTTC.

J is TRBJ2-7 and V is TRBV7-9; 11 positions match TRBD2. Germline V gives CDR1 SEHNR, CDR2 FQNEAQ (reference sequence). This CDR3 is built from 17 residues. V shed 8 bases and J 1 base; nucleotides not matched to a gene: 13. CDR3 sequence reads: CASRPGLAGGESYEQYF. Here the CDR3 DNA reads TGTGCCAGCCGGCCCGGACTAGCGGGCGGAGAATCCTACGAGCAGTACTTC. Drawing the rest from reference TRBV7-9 and TRBJ2-7, the complete variable domain is DTGVSQNPRHKITKRGQNVTFRCDPISEHNRLYWYRQTLGQGPEFLTYFQNEAQLEKSRLLSDRFSAERPKGSFSTLEIQRTEQGDSAMYLCASRPGLAGGESYEQYFGPGTRLTVT.

A single count supports this clone. CDR3 sequence: CSVEGQQETQYF. The CDR3 bases are TGCAGCGTTGAGGGACAGCAAGAGACCCAGTACTTC. The chain employs TRBV29-1 and TRBJ2-5, with 7 bases that match TRBD1. V was clipped by 3 bases and J by 2 bases; unmatched bases: 0. The germline V gene has CDR1 SQVTM and CDR2 ANQGSEA. This CDR3 has 12 amino acids.

This clone was recorded a few times. The chain has TRBV14 and TRBJ1-2; 7 nucleotides line up with TRBD1. This CDR3 contains 14 residues. CDR1 is SGHDN and CDR2 is FVKESK in the germline V gene. V shed 0 bases and J 3 bases; nucleotides not matched to a gene: 1. The CDR3 region has the DNA TGTGCCAGCAGCCAAGAAACAGGGGACTATGGCTACACCTTC. Protein: CASSQETGDYGYTF. The entire variable domain, with the rest obtained from reference TRBV14 and TRBJ1-2, is as follows: EAGVTQFPSHSVIEKGQTVTLRCDPISGHDNLYWYRRVMGKEIKFLLHFVKESKQDESGMPNNRFLAERTGGTYSTLKVQPAELEDSGVYFCASSQETGDYGYTFGSGTRLTVV.

The chain recombines TRBV19 with TRBJ1-2, with D possibly TRBD1 on 5 matching bases. The germline V gene encodes CDR1 LNHDA and CDR2 SQIVND (reference sequence). This CDR3 is built from 14 residues. V gave up 5 bases and J gave up 0 bases, with 10 bases separating them. The CDR3 DNA sequence: TGTGCCAGTAGTCCGACAGTTACTAACTATGGCTACACCTTC. This encodes CASSPTVTNYGYTF.

The V and J genes are TRBV25-1 and TRBJ2-7, with D possibly matching TRBD1 (5 bases). Germline values: CDR1 MGHDK, CDR2 SYGVNS. The CDR3 totals 14 residues. The V and J ends lost 2 bases and 2 bases respectively, with 10 bases between them. The CDR3 loop reads CASSERGGPYEQYF. CDR3 nucleotides: TGTGCCAGCAGTGAAAGGGGCGGCCCCTACGAGCAGTACTTC.

This clone was observed once. The V and J genes are TRBV5-6 and TRBJ2-7; D is possibly TRBD2 (6 bases). Germline V gene sequence: CDR1 SGHDT, CDR2 YYEEEE. The CDR3 totals 18 residues. Deletions cut 0 bases from V and 6 bases from J, with 25 bases between. CDR3 DNA: TGTGCCAGCAGCTTGGCCGTTGCTCGACTAGATTTGGGCTCCGAGCAGTACTTC. Translation gives CASSLAVARLDLGSEQYF.

The chain joins TRBV25-1 to TRBJ1-4, with D maybe TRBD1 (6 bases). Germline CDR1 MGHDK, CDR2 SYGVNS. This CDR3 comprises 15 residues. V lost 4 bases to trimming and J lost 8 bases, with 17 bases between them. The CDR3 here is CASSALDSRHEKLFF. The CDR3 DNA is TGTGCCAGCAGTGCTTTGGACAGTCGCCACGAAAAACTGTTTTTT.

V usage is TRBV1 and J usage is TRBJ1-5. TRBV1 is an annotated pseudogene. This CDR3 has 14 residues. This CDR3 is CTSSQAVRNQPQHF. CDR3 nucleotide sequence: TGCACCAGCAGCCAAGCCGTCCGCAATCAGCCCCAGCATTTT.

The V call is TRBV6-5, the J call TRBJ2-1, with D possibly matching TRBD2 (5 bases). V was trimmed by 6 bases and J by 6 bases, leaving 18 bases between them. The CDR3 consists of 15 residues. Germline CDR1 reads MNHEY; CDR2 reads SVGAGI. Here the CDR3 DNA reads TGTGCCAGCAGCCGAACGGCGGGTGGCGGCAATGAGCAGTTCTTC. Its translation is CASSRTAGGGNEQFF.